The 11 T cell receptor beta chains listed next were all sequenced from one sample in a study of CD8 T cells in ankylosing spondylitis. TCRdb re-called the 5' RACE reads with MiXCR, one entry per CDR3 protein. The sample consists of fewer than 25,000 distinct CDR3 sequences, approximately 13% of them appearing once. Sequencing input: blood. Source of these receptors: a male donor with ankylosing spondylitis or in good health (not recorded which).

In DNA form, the CDR3 reads TGTGCCAGCGGGGCCGAGGTGCAGCGGGAAAAACTGTTTTTT. It codes for CASGAEVQREKLFF. The rearrangement links TRBV2 to TRBJ1-4; the D gene is possibly TRBD1 (5 bases). The ends were cut back, 8 bases at V and 8 bases at J, with 18 bases in the middle. From germline, CDR1 is SNHLY and CDR2 FYNNEI. The CDR3 runs to 14 residues.

This clonotype was detected ten times or more. The chain combines TRBV29-1 with TRBJ2-4; D remains ambiguous. Germline assignment: CDR1 SQVTM and CDR2 ANQGSEA. The ends were cut back, 4 bases at V and 2 bases at J, with 6 bases in the middle. The CDR3 spans 12 residues. Here the CDR3 DNA reads TGCAGCGTTGGGCAGCCCAAAAACATTCAGTACTTC. Encoded protein: CSVGQPKNIQYF.

The gene calls are TRBV5-1 and TRBJ2-1; no reliable D call. Germline lookup yields CDR1 SGHRS and CDR2 YFSETQ. The CDR3 sequence is 15 residues long. V lost 4 bases and J lost 4, with 15 bases in between. The CDR3 nucleotides are TGCGCCAGCAGCCCGTTGACTTACCGGTACAATGAGCAGTTCTTC. Its protein is CASSPLTYRYNEQFF.

This clonotype showed up many times. The chain carries TRBV28 and TRBJ2-7, with 9 bases identical to TRBD1. This CDR3 is 15 amino acids long. Trimming removed 5 bases from V and 1 base from J; junction bases left unmatched: 6. Germline values: CDR1 MDHEN, CDR2 SYDVKM. This CDR3 reads CASSPLGTGSYEQYF. DNA of the CDR3: TGTGCCAGCAGTCCTTTAGGGACAGGGTCCTACGAGCAGTACTTC.

At least ten counts were recorded for this clonotype. The CDR3 nucleotides read TGTGCCAGTAGTGGACAAATGAGTACTGAAGCTTTCTTT. Its translation is CASSGQMSTEAFF. The chain recombines TRBV19 with TRBJ1-1; a possible D gene is TRBD1 (5 bases). The V gene's germline CDR1 is LNHDA and CDR2 SQIVND (reference sequence). Trimming took off 5 bases at V and 5 bases at J, with 12 bases between the two ends. This CDR3 is 13 amino acids long.

This clonotype was counted many times. The chain recombines TRBV6-1 with TRBJ2-1; D is undetermined. The CDR3 extends over 15 amino acids. The germline CDR1 and CDR2 sequences are MNHNS and SASEGT. Trimming shortened V by 1 base and J by 7 bases, and 14 bases separated the two germline ends. In DNA, the CDR3 is TGTGCCAGCAGTGAAGAGGAAGCGTCCCCAAATGAGCAGTTCTTC. It is translated as CASSEEEASPNEQFF.

This clonotype was recorded many times. V and J are TRBV28 and TRBJ2-1; 9 bases are a match to TRBD2. Unmatched junction bases numbered 5, after V lost 7 bases and J lost 4 bases. This CDR3 has 14 amino acids. The germline V gene encodes CDR1 MDHEN and CDR2 SYDVKM. Here the CDR3 DNA reads TGTGCCAGCACGCTAGCGGGGCTTTACAATGAGCAGTTCTTC. Its protein is CASTLAGLYNEQFF. The whole variable domain, filled in from reference TRBV28 and TRBJ2-1, reads DVKVTQSSRYLVKRTGEKVFLECVQDMDHENMFWYRQDPGLGLRLIYFSYDVKMKEKGDIPEGYSVSREKKERFSLILESASTNQTSMYLCASTLAGLYNEQFFGPGTRLTVL.

This clonotype was seen more than once but under ten times. The rearrangement links TRBV7-9 to TRBJ2-3; D unclear. Germline CDR1 is SEHNR and CDR2 is FQNEAQ (reference sequence). This CDR3 is 13 amino acids long. The V and J ends lost 5 bases and 4 bases respectively, with 10 bases between them. The DNA of the CDR3 is TGTGCCAGCAGCACCCGGAGATCAGATACGCAGTATTTT. Its translation: CASSTRRSDTQYF. The full variable domain, rest sourced from reference TRBV7-9 and TRBJ2-3, is DTGVSQNPRHKITKRGQNVTFRCDPISEHNRLYWYRQTLGQGPEFLTYFQNEAQLEKSRLLSDRFSAERPKGSFSTLEIQRTEQGDSAMYLCASSTRRSDTQYFGPGTRLTVL.

This CDR3 reads CASTPTASTDTQYF. CDR3 nucleotide sequence: TGTGCCAGCACCCCGACAGCTAGCACAGATACGCAGTATTTT. The chain joins TRBV7-9 to TRBJ2-3; tentatively, D is TRBD1 (5 bases). This CDR3 comprises 14 residues. The V gene's germline CDR1 is SEHNR and CDR2 FQNEAQ (reference sequence). Trimming cost V 7 bases and J 0 bases, with 11 bases left between them.

The chain has TRBV6-2 or TRBV6-3 and TRBJ2-2; 9 bases are a match to TRBD2. This CDR3 has 16 amino acids. The V gene's germline CDR1 is MNHEY and CDR2 SVGEGT. Unmatched junction bases numbered 11, after V lost 6 bases and J lost 6 bases. CDR3 amino acids: CASRVLAGRTPGELFF. The CDR3 DNA follows: TGTGCCAGCAGAGTTCTAGCGGGAAGGACCCCCGGGGAGCTGTTTTTT.

The chain has TRBV6-2 or TRBV6-3 and TRBJ2-1; TRBD2 agrees at 8 bases. Germline values: CDR1 MNHEY, CDR2 SVGEGT. CDR3 length: 15 residues. The ends lost 1 base at V and 4 bases at J; junction bases unmatched: 3. CDR3 protein: CASSYYGGEYNEQFF. DNA for the CDR3: TGTGCCAGCAGTTACTACGGGGGGGAATACAATGAGCAGTTCTTC.